This T cell receptor beta chain was sequenced during a study of T cell clonality in common variable immunodeficiency. Study-wide findings and caveats: CVID patient heterogeneity limited repertoire-clinical complication correlations. In common variable immunodeficiency, TCR beta chains reportedly carried fewer deletions and N-nucleotide insertions. CVID subjects shared fewer TCRbeta clones than healthy controls did. The cause of increased CVID clonality remains unclear without subpopulation sequencing.

This clone has at least ten counts. The antigen remains undetermined. The repertoire was sequenced with immunoSEQ multiplex PCR; TCRdb's copy has only in-frame clones and lacks some. The sample shows more than 35,000 clones, none of them appearing just once. The sequence was obtained from a person aged 18 to 75 in good health. The sequencing sample was made of peripheral blood mononuclear cells.

The covered CDR3 bases are TGTGCCAGCAGTCCGGGGACAGCTAATACG. It encodes CASSPGTANT. The whole CDR3 sequence reads CASSPGTANTQYF. This chain joins TRBV6-2 or TRBV6-3 and TRBJ2-3; 7 bases fit TRBD1. The read terminates 3 residues before the CDR3 end, so the remaining end is supplied by the germline J gene. This CDR3 comprises 13 residues. Germline V CDR1 and CDR2: MNHEY, SVGEGT. The V and J ends lost 5 bases and 7 bases, in that order; junction bases with no gene match: 6.